This is a list of T cell receptor beta chains from one sample in a study of response to subunit inactivated influenza vaccine. TCRdb reanalysed the RT-PCR reads using MiXCR and keeps one entry per CDR3 protein. There are 500,000 or so distinct CDR3 sequences in the sample; approximately 9.9% occur only once, and about an eighth lies in the top ten. Sequencing used PBMCs from blood, obtained 45 days after vaccination. The receptors here all came from a man aged 50 or older who received an inactivated influenza vaccine. Each CDR3 is given with its conserved first and last residue. A D gene is named only where the DNA matches it firmly. Size values are once, few and many counts, or a class for expanded clones, and some rows have none.

J | V | size | length | D | CDR3 | DNA
TRBJ2-7 | TRBV7-9 | . | 15 | . | CASSSDSGGYYEQYF | TGTGCCAGCAGTTCCGACTCCGGAGGCTACTACGAGCAGTACTTC
TRBJ2-3 | TRBV5-1 | . | 14 | . | CASSLGRGADTQYF | TGCGCCAGCAGCCTCGGGAGAGGGGCAGATACGCAGTATTTT
TRBJ1-1 | TRBV5-6 | many | 16 | . | CASSLGVGHLNTEAFF | TGTGCCAGCAGCTTGGGGGTCGGACATTTGAACACTGAAGCTTTCTTT
TRBJ1-2 | TRBV2 | few | 14 | . | CASSRTDTNYGYTF | TGTGCCAGCAGTAGGACCGACACTAACTATGGCTACACCTTC
TRBJ2-5 | TRBV20-1 | . | 14 | TRBD1 | CSASHRGGMKTQYF | TGCAGTGCTAGTCACAGGGGCGGAATGAAGACCCAGTACTTC
TRBJ1-2 | TRBV12-3/TRBV12-4 | few | 11 | . | CASSLREGYTF | TGTGCCAGCAGTCTAAGAGAGGGCTACACCTTC
TRBJ2-7 | TRBV10-3 | . | 14 | . | CAISEAQAEREQYF | TGTGCCATCAGTGAGGCACAGGCGGAGAGGGAGCAGTACTTC
TRBJ2-1 | TRBV7-8 | . | 15 | . | CASSLALTNYNEQFF | TGTGCCAGCAGCTTAGCGCTTACTAACTACAATGAGCAGTTCTTC
TRBJ1-2 | TRBV29-1 | many | 13 | . | CSVEDQASYGYTF | TGCAGCGTTGAAGACCAGGCTAGCTATGGCTACACCTTC
TRBJ2-7 | TRBV4-1 | . | 14 | . | CASSRPGRVHEQYF | TGCGCCAGCAGCCGACCGGGACGGGTACACGAGCAGTACTTC
TRBJ2-5 | TRBV12-3/TRBV12-4 | . | 15 | TRBD1 | CASTPGQVLGETQYF | TGTGCCAGCACCCCAGGACAGGTTTTAGGAGAGACCCAGTACTTC
TRBJ2-7 | TRBV7-9 | few | 14 | TRBD1 | CASSTGTGLYEQYF | TGTGCCAGCAGTACCGGGACAGGGCTCTACGAGCAGTACTTC
TRBJ2-7 | TRBV6-2/TRBV6-3 | few | 14 | . | CASSYYRGPDEQYF | TGTGCCAGCAGTTACTATCGGGGTCCCGACGAGCAGTACTTC
TRBJ2-6 | TRBV29-1 | . | 14 | TRBD1 | CSVETGSGANVLTF | TGCAGCGTGGAGACAGGGTCGGGGGCCAACGTCCTGACTTTC
TRBJ2-2 | TRBV20-1 | many | 14 | TRBD2 | CSALGLGNTGELFF | TGCAGTGCCCTGGGACTAGGAAACACCGGGGAGCTGTTTTTT
TRBJ1-2 | TRBV4-3 | few | 17 | TRBD1 | CASSQDLPGQGDYGYTF | TGCGCCAGCAGCCAAGATCTACCGGGACAGGGTGACTATGGCTACACCTTC
TRBJ2-4 | TRBV15 | few | 15 | TRBD1 | CATSRDWDSRNIQYF | TGTGCCACCAGCAGAGATTGGGACAGCCGAAACATTCAGTACTTC
TRBJ2-2 | TRBV20-1 | few | 16 | TRBD2 | CSASLLQRGNTGELFF | TGCAGTGCTAGTCTATTACAGCGGGGGAACACCGGGGAGCTGTTTTTT
TRBJ2-4 | TRBV4-1 | . | 15 | . | CASSQRAWAKNIQYF | TGCGCCAGCAGCCAGCGCGCGTGGGCCAAAAACATTCAGTACTTC
TRBJ1-2 | TRBV6-1 | . | 15 | . | CASSEVARQNYGYTF | TGTGCCAGCAGTGAAGTGGCCAGACAAAACTATGGCTACACCTTC
TRBJ1-1 | TRBV20-1 | many | 13 | . | CSAHRAGNTEAFF | TGCAGTGCGCACAGGGCGGGGAACACTGAAGCTTTCTTT
TRBJ2-3 | TRBV6-1 | few | 16 | . | CASSELVGASTDTQYF | TGTGCCAGCAGTGAACTCGTCGGCGCTAGCACAGATACGCAGTATTTT
TRBJ2-1 | TRBV6-6 | few | 13 | . | CASMGRIFDEQFF | TGTGCCAGCATGGGCAGGATTTTCGATGAGCAGTTCTTC
TRBJ2-3 | TRBV6-2/TRBV6-3 | few | 15 | . | CASKAIGTSTDTQYF | TGTGCCAGCAAAGCTATCGGGACCAGCACAGATACGCAGTATTTT
TRBJ2-6 | TRBV28 | few | 17 | . | CASSPRIRLFGANVLTF | TGTGCCAGCAGCCCCCGCATCCGACTCTTTGGGGCCAACGTCCTGACTTTC
TRBJ2-3 | TRBV7-9 | . | 14 | TRBD1 | CASSFRGRADTQYF | TGTGCCAGCAGCTTCAGGGGGCGCGCAGATACGCAGTATTTT
TRBJ2-3 | TRBV7-8 | . | 15 | . | CASNPLTSLTDTQYF | TGTGCCAGCAACCCCCTCACCTCTCTCACAGATACGCAGTATTTT
TRBJ2-2 | TRBV7-9 | . | 15 | TRBD2 | CASTPRTSGIGELFF | TGTGCCAGCACCCCCCGGACTAGTGGTATCGGGGAGCTGTTTTTT
TRBJ2-5 | TRBV12-3/TRBV12-4 | many | 13 | . | CASSQLGFETQYF | TGTGCCAGCAGTCAATTAGGATTTGAGACCCAGTACTTC
TRBJ2-7 | TRBV29-1 | . | 14 | TRBD2 | CSVRGLAGGSEQYF | TGCAGCGTTAGGGGTCTCGCGGGAGGGTCGGAGCAGTACTTC
TRBJ2-1 | TRBV28 | . | 15 | TRBD1 | CASSSGTEYWGEQFF | TGTGCCAGCAGTTCCGGGACAGAGTATTGGGGTGAGCAGTTCTTC
TRBJ1-1 | TRBV5-1 | . | 14 | TRBD1 | CASSFPGGDTEAFF | TGCGCCAGCAGCTTCCCAGGGGGCGACACTGAAGCTTTCTTT
TRBJ2-1 | TRBV9 | . | 19 | TRBD2 | CASSVDPSASGRAGYEQFF | TGTGCCAGCAGCGTAGATCCCTCCGCTAGCGGGAGGGCCGGGTATGAGCAGTTCTTC